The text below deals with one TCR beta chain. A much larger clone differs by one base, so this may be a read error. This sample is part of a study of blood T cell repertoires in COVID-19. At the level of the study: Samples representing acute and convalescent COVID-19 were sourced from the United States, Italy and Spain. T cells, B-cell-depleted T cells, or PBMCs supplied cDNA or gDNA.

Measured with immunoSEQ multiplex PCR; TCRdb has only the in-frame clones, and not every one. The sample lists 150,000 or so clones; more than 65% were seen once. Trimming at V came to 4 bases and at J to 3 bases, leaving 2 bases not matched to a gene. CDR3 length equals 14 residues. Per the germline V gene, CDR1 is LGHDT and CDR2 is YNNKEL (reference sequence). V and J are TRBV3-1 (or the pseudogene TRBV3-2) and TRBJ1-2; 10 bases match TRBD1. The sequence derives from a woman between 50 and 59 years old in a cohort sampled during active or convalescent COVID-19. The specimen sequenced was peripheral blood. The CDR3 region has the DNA TGTGCCAGCAGCCTCGGACAGGGGGACTATGGCTACACCTTC. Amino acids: CASSLGQGDYGYTF.